This T cell receptor (beta chain) was profiled in a study of blood T cell repertoires in COVID-19. The CDR3 is 15 residues long. V was trimmed by 1 base and J by 3 bases, leaving 9 bases between them. The V gene's germline CDR1 is SEHNR and CDR2 FQNEAQ (reference sequence). The assay was immunoSEQ multiplex PCR, and TCRdb's table has in-frame clones only and misses some. The sample shows 200,000 or so clones, roughly 81% of them seen only once. This TCR was recovered from a woman between 70 and 85 years old with active or convalescent COVID-19. V usage is TRBV7-9 and J usage is TRBJ1-4, with D perhaps matching TRBD1 (6 bases). The sample consisted of peripheral blood. CDR3 DNA sequence: TGTGCCAGCAGCTTAGGCGGGGGCTCTAATGAAAAACTGTTTTTT. Translating gives CASSLGGGSNEKLFF.